These 29 T cell receptor beta chains were sequenced from one sample in a study of tissue T cells after allogeneic stem cell transplantation. Assay: immunoSEQ multiplex PCR; the TCRdb copy retains only in-frame clones and omits some. The table includes approximately 2,100 clones, roughly 57% detected once. The time point is: mouse harvest day 7 after allogeneic transplant. The graft held 10^6 splenic CD5+ T cells and 10^7 T-cell-depleted bone marrow cells. Sequenced: spleen. The receptors stem from a female BALB/c mouse given C57BL/6 T cells with graft-versus-host disease after an allogeneic hematopoietic cell transplant.

In its sample, this clone was seen a few times. Genes and germline are mouse. Read sequence stops 1 residue before the CDR3 end, and the germline J gene provides the missing end. The J gene is TRBJ1-3, the V gene TRBV13-1; maybe TRBD1 (5 bases). Germline V gives CDR1 NSHNY, CDR2 SYGAGN. This CDR3 is 15 amino acids long. Trimming left V 0 bases short and J 0 bases short, with 7 bases between. Incomplete CDR3 DNA: TGTGCCAGCAGTGATGGGACAAATTCTGGAAATACGCTCTAT. It codes for CASSDGTNSGNTLY. The CDR3 in its entirety is CASSDGTNSGNTLYF.

This clone was found a few times. Mouse names are used for the genes. The missing CDR3 end, 1 residue past where the read stops, is filled in from the germline J gene. V usage is TRBV26 and J usage is TRBJ2-7; D ambiguous. Trimming removed 0 bases from V and 4 bases from J, with 4 bases in between. The CDR3 is 12 amino acids. Germline V CDR1 and CDR2: KGHPV, FQNQEV (reference sequence). The covered CDR3 bases are TGTGCCAGCAGTCTGTCGGGGTATGAACAGTAC. Translating gives CASSLSGYEQY. The entire CDR3 protein reads CASSLSGYEQYF. The full variable domain, rest sourced from reference TRBV26 and TRBJ2-7, is NSKVIQTPRYLVKGQGQKAKMRCIPEKGHPVVFWYQQNKNNEFKFLINFQNQEVLQQIDMTEKRFSAECPSNSPCSLEIQSSEAGDSALYLCASSLSGYEQYFGPGTRLTVL.

This clone was counted only a few times. Gene names follow the mouse nomenclature. The DNA read from the CDR3 is TGTGCCAGCGGTGATGCGGGGGTCCAGTAC. Protein sequence: CASGDAGVQY. From start to end, the CDR3 is CASGDAGVQYF. The chain couples TRBV13-2 to TRBJ2-5, with D perhaps TRBD1 or TRBD2 (5 bases each). Read sequence stops 1 residue before the CDR3 end, and the germline J gene provides the missing end. CDR1 and CDR2 (germline): NNHNN, SYGAGS (reference sequence). The V gene lost 0 bases and the J gene lost 11 bases, with 7 bases spanning the gap. The CDR3 contains 11 residues.

Points on this clone: Gene names follow the mouse nomenclature. The sequenced fragment ends 1 residue before the CDR3 boundary, so the rest is inferred from the germline J gene. This chain uses TRBV3 with TRBJ2-4; the D is unclear. CDR1 SNHLY and CDR2 FYNGKV come from the germline V gene (reference sequence). CDR3 length: 14 amino acids. Trimming left V 2 bases short and J 1 base short, with 7 bases between. The CDR3 loop reads CASSLRGGQNTLYF. The DNA read from the CDR3 is TGTGCCAGCAGCTTACGCGGGGGTCAAAACACCTTGTAC.

With respect to this clone: Gene names are the mouse ones. The sequenced fragment ends 1 residue before the CDR3 boundary, so the rest is inferred from the germline J gene. The V gene is TRBV20, the J gene TRBJ2-7; 9 nucleotides line up with TRBD1. Germline V gene lookup returns CDR1 GFQATS and CDR2 STVNSAI. The CDR3 sequence is 12 residues long. The V and J ends lost 5 bases and 5 bases, in that order; junction bases with no gene match: 4. CDR3 bases read: TGTGGTGCTTTACAGGGGGCTGATGAACAGTAC. It is translated as CGALQGADEQY. In full, the CDR3 is CGALQGADEQYF.

To note about this clone: Gene names follow the mouse nomenclature. The CDR3 sequence: CASSLSTGSDYTF. The sequenced CDR3 bases are TGTGCCAGCAGTCTGTCGACAGGCTCCGACTACACC. The chain uses TRBV26 and TRBJ1-2; D is possibly TRBD1 (6 bases). The CDR3 goes on 1 residue after the read ends, and that part is filled in from the germline J gene. The CDR3 contains 13 residues. Trimming pared 0 bases from V and 4 bases from J, leaving 6 bases between. From germline, CDR1 is KGHPV and CDR2 FQNQEV (reference sequence).

Concerning this clone: Mouse gene names apply. The observed sequence ends 1 residue before the CDR3 terminus, with the missing tail filled in from the germline J gene. The sample carries other DNA sequences with the same CDR3. J is TRBJ2-2 and V is TRBV26; 8 nucleotides match TRBD1. This CDR3 is built from 14 residues. Germline values: CDR1 KGHPV, CDR2 FQNQEV (reference sequence). The ends lost 4 bases at V and 2 bases at J; junction bases unmatched: 0. The CDR3 bases that were read are TGTGCCAGCAGTCGACAGGGGAACACCGGGCAGCTCTAC. This translates into CASSRQGNTGQLY. The complete CDR3 protein is CASSRQGNTGQLYF.

This clone was recorded only once. The gene symbols are mouse symbols. The read stops 1 residue short of the end of the CDR3; the missing end is completed from the germline J gene. The chain carries TRBV24 and TRBJ1-1; TRBD1 aligns across 8 bases. The germline V gene encodes CDR1 KGHTA and CDR2 FRNEEI. Trimming at V came to 2 bases and at J to 1 base, leaving 0 bases not matched to a gene. CDR3 length equals 14 residues. The CDR3 sequence is CASSLGTGNTEVFF. The CDR3 DNA, read in part, is TGTGCCAGCAGTCTGGGGACAGGAAACACAGAAGTCTTC.

To note about this clone: Gene names follow the mouse nomenclature. The read is 1 residue too short to cover the CDR3 end, so that end is filled in from the germline J gene. The J gene is TRBJ1-1, the V gene TRBV20; D unresolved. Germline lookup yields CDR1 GFQATS and CDR2 STVNSAI. The CDR3 sequence is 11 residues long. V was pared by 1 base and J by 5 bases, with 5 bases between. The CDR3: CGARVRTEVFF. The sequenced CDR3 bases are TGTGGTGCTAGGGTCCGGACAGAAGTCTTC.

To note about this clone: This likely came from a read error, as a far larger clone is one base away. Each gene name is a mouse one. The CDR3 end is not reached by the read, which stops 1 residue before it; the germline J gene fills it in. The chain joins TRBV13-3 to TRBJ2-7, with 7 bases fitting TRBD1. The V gene's germline CDR1 is NNHDY and CDR2 SYVADS. The CDR3 loop spans 13 amino acids. V shed 7 bases and J 4 bases; nucleotides not matched to a gene: 8. Partial CDR3 DNA: TGTGCCAGCCGTTCCGGGACAGCTTATGAACAGTAC. The encoded protein is CASRSGTAYEQY. Given in full, the CDR3 is CASRSGTAYEQYF.

With regard to this clone: Genes here carry mouse names. The read stops 1 residue short of the end of the CDR3; the missing end is completed from the germline J gene. This rearrangement joins TRBV16 to TRBJ2-3; TRBD1 is a possible D gene (6 bases). From germline, CDR1 is SGHSA and CDR2 FRNQAP. The CDR3 length is 13 residues. V lost 3 bases, J lost 4 bases, and 8 bases lay in between. The CDR3 protein is CASSFTGSETLYF. The sequenced part of the CDR3 DNA is TGTGCAAGCAGCTTTACAGGGTCAGAAACGCTGTAT. Full variable domain (remainder filled in from reference TRBV16 and TRBJ2-3): NAGVIQTPRHKVTGKGQEATLWCEPISGHSAVFWYRQTIVQGLEFLTYFRNQAPIDDSGMPKERFSAQMPNQSHSTLKIQSTQPQDSAVYLCASSFTGSETLYFGSGTRLTVL.

Comments on this clone: Genes and germline are mouse. CDR3 residues: CASSPTTSQNTLYF. The DNA read from the CDR3 is TGTGCCAGCAGTCCTACAACTAGTCAAAACACCTTGTAC. The chain couples TRBV26 to TRBJ2-4; D remains ambiguous. With the read ending 1 residue before the CDR3 end, the germline J gene is used to fill in that end. CDR3 length equals 14 residues. Germline CDR1 and CDR2: KGHPV and FQNQEV (reference sequence). The germline V and J ends were trimmed by 4 bases and 0 bases, with 8 bases remaining between them.

In the case of this clone: The gene names here belong to mouse. The CDR3 end falls 1 residue outside the read, so it is completed with the germline J gene. The chain links TRBV19 to TRBJ1-4, with no clear D. Germline-derived CDR1 and CDR2 are FNHDT and SITEND (reference sequence). The length of the CDR3 is 11 residues. Trimming took off 1 base at V and 7 bases at J, with 2 bases between the two ends. CDR3 region: CASSITERLFF. CDR3 bases read: TGTGCCAGCAGTATAACCGAAAGATTATTT.

Concerning this clone: Mouse gene names and germline throughout. The read terminates 1 residue ahead of where the CDR3 ends, so the germline J gene completes it. The rearrangement uses TRBV12-2 and TRBJ1-5; unclear D gene. CDR3 length: 14 residues. The V gene lost 1 base and the J gene lost 1 base, with 7 bases spanning the gap. CDR1 and CDR2 from the germline V gene are SGHLS and HYDKME. CDR3 residues: CASSLTQNNQAPLF. CDR3 bases read: TGTGCCAGCTCTCTAACCCAAAACAACCAGGCTCCGCTT.

To note about this clone: The gene names here belong to mouse. The read comes to an end 1 residue before the CDR3 does, leaving the germline J gene to fill in the end. V and J are TRBV13-1 and TRBJ1-1; no definite D call. This CDR3 contains 13 residues. The germline CDR1 and CDR2 sequences are NSHNY and SYGAGN. Trimming removed 0 bases from V and 0 bases from J, with 3 bases in between. CDR3 sequence reads: CASSDGANTEVFF. The CDR3 bases that were read are TGTGCCAGCAGTGATGGGGCAAACACAGAAGTCTTC.

As concerns this clone: Gene names are the mouse ones. The sequence runs out 1 residue before the end of the CDR3; the remainder is reconstructed from the germline J gene. The chain couples TRBV3 to TRBJ2-4; 10 nucleotides line up with TRBD2. Germline trimming cut 5 bases from V and 1 base from J; bases unmatched to any gene: 6. The CDR3 runs to 16 residues. Germline CDR1 and CDR2: SNHLY and FYNGKV (reference sequence). Incomplete CDR3 DNA: TGTGCCAGCAGCCTCTGGGGGGGCGCCGGTCAAAACACCTTGTAC. The encoded protein is CASSLWGGAGQNTLY. The CDR3 reads in full as CASSLWGGAGQNTLYF. The full variable domain, rest sourced from reference TRBV3 and TRBJ2-4, is GPKVLQIPSHQIIDMGQMVTLNCDPVSNHLYFYWYKQILGQQMEFLVNFYNGKVMEKSKLFKDQFSVERPDGSYFTLKIQPTALEDSAVYFCASSLWGGAGQNTLYFGAGTRLSVL.

This clone appeared once. Mouse names are used for the genes. Read sequence stops 1 residue before the CDR3 end, and the germline J gene provides the missing end. V is TRBV2 and J is TRBJ2-3, with D perhaps matching TRBD1 (6 bases). V lost 4 bases and J 0 bases, leaving 11 bases between the germline ends. This CDR3 is 15 amino acids long. Germline CDR1 is LGHNA and CDR2 is YSYQKL. The CDR3 here is CASSRGTSSAETLYF. Partial CDR3 DNA: TGTGCCAGCAGCCGGGGGACATCTAGTGCAGAAACGCTGTAT.

This clone was seen only a few times. Here the gene names and germline are mouse. Partial CDR3 DNA: TGTGCCAGCAGCTCGAGGGACAACCAGGCTCCGCTT. It translates to CASSSRDNQAPL. From start to end, the CDR3 is CASSSRDNQAPLF. The rearrangement joins TRBV3 to TRBJ1-5; D is unresolved. The read gets to within 1 residue of the CDR3 end, and the germline J gene fills in the rest. V lost 4 bases to trimming and J lost 2 bases, with 6 bases between them. Germline loops: CDR1 SNHLY, CDR2 FYNGKV (reference sequence). The CDR3 has 13 residues.

To note about this clone: Gene labels here are mouse ones. The read ends 1 residue shy of where the CDR3 ends; the end is completed using the germline J gene. The chain couples TRBV13-2 to TRBJ2-5; 10 nucleotides agree with TRBD2. The V gene's germline CDR1 is NNHNN and CDR2 SYGAGS (reference sequence). The CDR3 has 15 residues. The V segment lost 4 bases and the J segment 6 bases; nucleotides outside the gene matches: 8. The DNA read from the CDR3 is TGTGCCAGCGGTACCAACTGGGGGGGGAGGGACACCCAGTAC. Amino acid sequence: CASGTNWGGRDTQY. The CDR3, in full, reads CASGTNWGGRDTQYF.

In this sample, this clone turned up a few times. Each gene name is a mouse one. The read ends 1 residue before the CDR3 terminus; that terminus is restored from the germline J gene. The chain recombines TRBV15 with TRBJ2-7, with D maybe TRBD1 (7 bases). Per the germline V gene, CDR1 is SGHND and CDR2 is FRSKSL. CDR3 size: 13 residues. Trimming took 5 bases from V and 1 from J, leaving 9 bases between them. CDR3: CASSPGGSYEQYF. The CDR3 bases that were read are TGTGCCAGCAGTCCAGGGGGGTCCTATGAACAGTAC.

For this clone: Gene names denote mouse genes. The CDR3 end lies 1 residue beyond the end of the read and is filled in from the germline J gene. This chain links TRBV13-2 with TRBJ2-4, with D perhaps TRBD1 (6 bases). Trimming shortened V by 0 bases and J by 1 base, and 6 bases separated the two germline ends. This CDR3 comprises 14 residues. From germline, CDR1 is NNHNN and CDR2 SYGAGS (reference sequence). CDR3: CASGDEGGQNTLYF. CDR3 bases read: TGTGCCAGCGGTGATGAGGGGGGTCAAAACACCTTGTAC.

This clone showed up just a few times. Germline and genes: mouse. The missing CDR3 end, 1 residue past where the read stops, is filled in from the germline J gene. This chain connects TRBV5 to TRBJ2-1, with TRBD2 identical over 8 bases. CDR1 is LGHNA, CDR2 YNLKQL, per germline (reference sequence). This CDR3 comprises 17 residues. V lost 0 bases and J lost 2; bases outside the gene matches: 6. The CDR3 reads CASSQEPGGLYYAEQFF. CDR3 DNA, as far as it was read: TGTGCCAGCAGCCAAGAGCCTGGGGGGCTTTACTATGCTGAGCAGTTC.

Turning to this clone: Genes here carry mouse names. The read comes to an end 1 residue before the CDR3 does, leaving the germline J gene to fill in the end. The chain links TRBV29 to TRBJ1-4; 7 bases match TRBD1. The CDR3 consists of 14 residues. Germline CDR1 reads MSHET; CDR2 reads SYDVDS. With 7 bases clipped from V and 3 bases from J, the junction kept 5 bases outside the gene matches. CDR3 protein: CASKPGQTNERLFF. The part of the CDR3 DNA that was read is TGTGCTAGCAAACCGGGACAGACCAACGAAAGATTATTT.

Sample share makes this clone large. Mouse gene names apply. The CDR3 end falls 1 residue outside the read, so it is completed with the germline J gene. This chain uses TRBV13-2 with TRBJ2-7; TRBD2 is a possible D gene (7 bases). This CDR3 spans 12 amino acids. Germline CDR1 reads NNHNN; CDR2 reads SYGAGS (reference sequence). V shed 5 bases and J shed 4 bases, with 10 bases lying between them. The sequenced part of the CDR3 DNA is TGTGCCAGCGGGGGGGGCGGTTATGAACAGTAC. It specifies CASGGGGYEQY. The whole CDR3 protein reads CASGGGGYEQYF.

In regard to this clone: The gene names here belong to mouse. CDR3 DNA, as far as it was read: TGTGCCAGCAGTCTACTGGGGGGCTATGAACAGTAC. It yields the protein CASSLLGGYEQY. The entire CDR3 is CASSLLGGYEQYF. The chain combines TRBV24 with TRBJ2-7; 9 nucleotides align to TRBD2. The read ends 1 residue shy of where the CDR3 ends; the end is completed using the germline J gene. The germline V gene has CDR1 KGHTA and CDR2 FRNEEI. The CDR3 is 13 amino acids. V gave up 3 bases and J gave up 3 bases; unmatched junction bases: 0.

Comments on this clone: Mouse names are used for the genes. The CDR3 end lies 1 residue beyond the end of the read and is filled in from the germline J gene. The chain recombines TRBV2 with TRBJ1-5; D remains unclear. This CDR3 has 17 amino acids. V was trimmed by 0 bases and J by 0 bases, leaving 12 bases between them. Germline CDR1 is LGHNA and CDR2 is YSYQKL. Incomplete CDR3 DNA: TGTGCCAGCAGCCAAGAGGGAAAGGGCCCTAACAACCAGGCTCCGCTT. Protein product: CASSQEGKGPNNQAPL. The full CDR3 protein is CASSQEGKGPNNQAPLF.

This clone is judged large. Germline and genes: mouse. The read falls 1 residue short of the CDR3 end, and the missing part is taken from the germline J gene. The rearrangement links TRBV13-3 to TRBJ2-3; TRBD2 aligns across 11 bases. This CDR3 region has 17 residues. Germline trimming cut 2 bases from V and 0 bases from J; bases unmatched to any gene: 5. Germline V gene sequence: CDR1 NNHDY, CDR2 SYVADS. The CDR3 bases that were read are TGTGCCAGCAGTGACCCGGACTGGGGGGCCAGTGCAGAAACGCTGTAT. Translation gives CASSDPDWGASAETLY. The full-length CDR3 reads as CASSDPDWGASAETLYF.

Comment on this clone: Gene names denote mouse genes. The CDR3 is cut off 1 residue early in the read; its end comes from the germline J gene. V usage is TRBV23 and J usage is TRBJ1-4; TRBD1 was called by the table and not checked on the DNA. Germline V gives CDR1 KGHTA, CDR2 FQNQQP. The length of the CDR3 is 13 residues. Here the CDR3 reads CSSSGTYNERLFF. CDR3 DNA (partial): TGCTCCAGCAGTGGGACATACAACGAAAGATTATTT.

In this sample, this clone turned up a few times. Mouse gene names and germline throughout. The sequence runs out 1 residue before the end of the CDR3; the remainder is reconstructed from the germline J gene. The rearrangement links TRBV13-3 to TRBJ2-1, with TRBD2 identical over 7 bases. Germline V lookup: CDR1 NNHDY, CDR2 SYVADS. Trimming took 0 bases from V and 4 from J; bases not matched to a gene: 1. This CDR3 has 14 amino acids. The part of the CDR3 DNA that was read is TGTGCCAGCAGTGATGACTGGGGATATGCTGAGCAGTTC. Residues: CASSDDWGYAEQF. The CDR3 in full is CASSDDWGYAEQFF.